This T cell receptor (beta chain) was observed in a study of persistence of HIV-infected CD4 T cells. Overlapping HIV-1 Gag 15-mer peptides at around 1 ug per peptide per mL were used. Sorting of responding CD4+ T cells relied on upregulated CD40 ligand together with CD69. The immunoSEQ assay was version 4, run in survey mode. Sequencing used immunoSEQ multiplex PCR; TCRdb keeps in-frame clones, though not all of them. The sample shows approximately 25,000 clones, less than 85% of them seen only once. This CDR3 has 18 residues. Looked up from germline, CDR1 is LNHDA and CDR2 is SQIVND (reference sequence). V dropped 4 bases and J dropped 0 bases, with 16 bases sitting between them. As concerns this clone: The target antigen is unknown.

This clonotype originated in an adult man with HIV who was CMV-seropositive. The chain couples TRBV19 to TRBJ1-6, with D perhaps matching TRBD1 (5 bases). This sample comprised CD4+ T cells sorted from PBMCs after approximately 20-hour stimulation, obtained from a patient who received antiretroviral therapy. Here the CDR3 DNA reads TGTGCCAGTAGTACGGCAGGGAGTTGGAGCTCCTATAATTCACCCCTCCACTTT. It encodes CASSTAGSWSSYNSPLHF.